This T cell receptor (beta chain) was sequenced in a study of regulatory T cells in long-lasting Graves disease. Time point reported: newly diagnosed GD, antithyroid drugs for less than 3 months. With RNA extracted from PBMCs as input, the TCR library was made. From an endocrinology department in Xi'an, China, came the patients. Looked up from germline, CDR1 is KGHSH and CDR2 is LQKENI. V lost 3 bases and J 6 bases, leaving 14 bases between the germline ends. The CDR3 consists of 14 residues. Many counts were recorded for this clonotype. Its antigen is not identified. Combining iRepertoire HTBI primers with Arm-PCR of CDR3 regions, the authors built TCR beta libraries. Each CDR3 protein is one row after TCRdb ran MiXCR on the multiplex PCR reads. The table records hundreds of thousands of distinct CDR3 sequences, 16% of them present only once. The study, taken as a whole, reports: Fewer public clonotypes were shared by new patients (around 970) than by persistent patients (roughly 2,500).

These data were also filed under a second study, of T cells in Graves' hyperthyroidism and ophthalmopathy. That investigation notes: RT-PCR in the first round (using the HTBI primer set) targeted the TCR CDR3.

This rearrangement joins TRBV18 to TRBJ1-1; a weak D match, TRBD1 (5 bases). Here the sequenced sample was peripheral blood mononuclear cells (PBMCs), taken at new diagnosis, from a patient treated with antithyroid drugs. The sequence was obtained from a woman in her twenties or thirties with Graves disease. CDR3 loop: CASSPNTGTAEAFF. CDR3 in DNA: TGTGCCAGCTCACCCAATACCGGGACGGCTGAAGCTTTCTTT.